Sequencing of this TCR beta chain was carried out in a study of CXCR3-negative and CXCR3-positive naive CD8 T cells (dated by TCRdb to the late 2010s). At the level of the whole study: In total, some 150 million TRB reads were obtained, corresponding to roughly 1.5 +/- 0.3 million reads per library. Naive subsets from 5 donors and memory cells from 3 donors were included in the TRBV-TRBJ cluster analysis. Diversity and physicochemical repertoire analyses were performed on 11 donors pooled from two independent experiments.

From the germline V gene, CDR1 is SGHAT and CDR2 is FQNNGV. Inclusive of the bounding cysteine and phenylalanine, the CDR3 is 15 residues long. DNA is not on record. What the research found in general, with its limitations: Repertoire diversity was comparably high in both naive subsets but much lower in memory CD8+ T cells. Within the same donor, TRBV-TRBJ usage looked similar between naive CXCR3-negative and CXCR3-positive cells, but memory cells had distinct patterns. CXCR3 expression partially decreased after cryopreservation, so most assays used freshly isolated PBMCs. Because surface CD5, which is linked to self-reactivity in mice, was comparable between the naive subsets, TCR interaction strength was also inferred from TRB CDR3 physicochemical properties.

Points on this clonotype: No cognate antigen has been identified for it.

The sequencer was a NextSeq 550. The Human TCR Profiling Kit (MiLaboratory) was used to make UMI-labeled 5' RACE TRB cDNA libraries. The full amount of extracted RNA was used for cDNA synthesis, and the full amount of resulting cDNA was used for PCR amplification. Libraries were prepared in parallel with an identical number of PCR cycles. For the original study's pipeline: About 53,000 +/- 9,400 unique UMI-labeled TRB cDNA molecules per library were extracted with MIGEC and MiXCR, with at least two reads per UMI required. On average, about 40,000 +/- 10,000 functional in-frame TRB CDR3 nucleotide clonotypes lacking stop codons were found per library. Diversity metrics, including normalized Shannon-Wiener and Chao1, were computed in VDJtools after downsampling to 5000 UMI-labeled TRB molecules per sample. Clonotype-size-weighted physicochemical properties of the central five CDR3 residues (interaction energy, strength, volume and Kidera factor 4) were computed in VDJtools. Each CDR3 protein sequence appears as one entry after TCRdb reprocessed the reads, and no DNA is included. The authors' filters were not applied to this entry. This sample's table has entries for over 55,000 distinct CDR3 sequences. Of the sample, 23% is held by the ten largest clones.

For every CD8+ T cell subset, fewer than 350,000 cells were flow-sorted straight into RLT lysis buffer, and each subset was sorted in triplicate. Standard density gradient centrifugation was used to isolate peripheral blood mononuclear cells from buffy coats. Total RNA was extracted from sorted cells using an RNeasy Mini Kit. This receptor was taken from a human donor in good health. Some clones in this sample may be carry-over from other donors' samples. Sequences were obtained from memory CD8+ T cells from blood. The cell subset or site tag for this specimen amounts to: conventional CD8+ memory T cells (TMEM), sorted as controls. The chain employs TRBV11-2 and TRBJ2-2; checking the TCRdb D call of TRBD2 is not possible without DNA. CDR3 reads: CASSSPDRALGELFF.